These 15 T cell receptor beta chains were sequenced from one sample in a study of tumor-infiltrating lymphocytes in primary liver carcinoma. TCR beta cDNA came from roughly 450 ng total RNA, primed with a constant-region primer. ARM-PCR, slightly modified, supplied the TCR beta libraries through three nested multiplex PCR rounds. TRBV1-TRBV30 forward primers and a C-beta reverse primer were used in the first two PCR rounds, which each ran for around 11 cycles. TCRdb re-analysed the multiplex PCR reads in MiXCR, keeping a single row per CDR3 protein. The profile shows about 210,000 distinct CDR3 sequences, approximately 65% of them singletons. They got blood RNA out of unsorted whole blood and also pulled out germline DNA. Material for sequencing was peripheral blood. The receptors here all came from a woman in her fifties or sixties with primary liver carcinoma and hepatitis B virus infection.

This clonotype has a handful of counts. As DNA, the CDR3 is TGTGCCAGCAGTTTAGTGGCGGGACCCCGTACCTCCTACGAGCAGTACTTC. Translation: CASSLVAGPRTSYEQYF. The chain combines TRBV28 with TRBJ2-7; D perhaps matches TRBD2 (6 bases). Trimming pared 2 bases from V and 0 bases from J, leaving 17 bases between. CDR1 is MDHEN, CDR2 SYDVKM, per germline. The CDR3 has 17 residues.

The count of this clonotype is one. The chain combines TRBV28 with TRBJ1-5; 9 bases align to TRBD1. J gave up 7 bases and V 7 bases, and 8 bases lay outside the gene matches. CDR1 is MDHEN, CDR2 SYDVKM, per germline. The length of the CDR3 is 14 residues. The DNA of the CDR3 is TGTGCCAGCAATACGGGACAGGGTTGGCAGCCCCAGCATTTT. This codes for CASNTGQGWQPQHF.

A word on this clonotype: This could be a read error, since a much larger clone is one nucleotide away. This chain uses TRBV11-2 with TRBJ1-5, with D unresolved. Germline values: CDR1 SGHAT, CDR2 FQNNGV. CDR3 length: 15 residues. The CDR3 reads CAGSLDPGHNQPQHF. DNA of the CDR3: TGTGCCGGCAGCTTAGATCCCGGTCACAATCAGCCCCAGCATTTT.

There are a few counts of this clonotype. The chain is built from TRBV5-4 and TRBJ1-3; D remains unclear. The CDR3 loop spans 14 amino acids. The germline V gene has CDR1 SGHNT and CDR2 YYREEE (reference sequence). Trimming took 4 bases from V and 0 from J, leaving 8 bases between them. The CDR3 region is CASSAGDSGNTIYF. CDR3 DNA sequence: TGTGCCAGCAGCGCCGGGGACTCTGGAAACACCATATATTTT.

As for this clonotype: The CDR3 carries no conserved terminal phenylalanine or tryptophan, so it likely arises from a read error. The chain employs TRBV7-8 and TRBJ2-5; D is unresolved. The CDR3 is made up of 16 amino acids. Germline V gene data show CDR1 as SGHVS and CDR2 as FQNEAQ. V was cut by 5 bases and J by 5 bases, with 21 bases left in between. The CDR3 DNA sequence: TGTGCCAGCAGCACCCGACTGCCGAGCCTACAGGAGACCCAGTACTTA. Translating it yields CASSTRLPSLQETQYL.

Comments on this clonotype: The junction differs from germline at one of its ends, possibly a read error. This sequence joins TRBV11-2 and TRBJ2-7; the D gene is possibly TRBD1 (5 bases). This CDR3 region has 16 residues. Germline assignment: CDR1 SGHAT and CDR2 FQNNGV. The CDR3 is CASSLAYIGHPYEQYF. CDR3 nucleotides: TGTGCCAGCAGCTTAGCCTATATTGGACACCCTTACGAACAGTACTTC.

The rearrangement joins TRBV28 to TRBJ2-1; 9 bases match TRBD2. The CDR3 is 15 amino acids. Per germline, CDR1 MDHEN and CDR2 SYDVKM. V shed 4 bases, J shed 10 bases, and the junction held 11 bases outside the gene matches. CDR3 DNA: TGTGCCAGCAGTTCTCGGAGTAGCGGGAGCCGAGAGCAGTTCTTC. Translation gives CASSSRSSGSREQFF.

Concerning this clonotype: The junction does not match germline at one end; this may be a read error. The chain joins TRBV11-2 to TRBJ2-1; TRBD2 matches 7 bases. Per germline, CDR1 SGHAT and CDR2 FQNNGV. This CDR3 contains 17 residues. This CDR3 reads CASSFYASGRAIDEQLF. The DNA of the CDR3 is TGTGCCAGCAGCTTTTACGCTAGTGGGAGGGCCATTGATGAGCAGCTCTTC.

The rearrangement joins TRBV28 to TRBJ1-1; D call uncertain. Trimming shortened V by 8 bases and J by 4 bases, and 11 bases separated the two germline ends. Germline values: CDR1 MDHEN, CDR2 SYDVKM. The length of the CDR3 is 12 residues. The chain's CDR3 is CASRPKVTEAFF. The DNA for the CDR3 is TGTGCCAGCCGTCCTAAAGTCACTGAAGCTTTCTTT.

The chain carries TRBV28 and TRBJ1-5; D might be TRBD1 (5 bases). The CDR3 totals 15 residues. V lost 0 bases to trimming and J lost 4 bases, with 10 bases between them. Looked up from germline, CDR1 is MDHEN and CDR2 is SYDVKM. The CDR3 nucleotides are TGTGCCAGCAGTTTATGGGGGGGGGGGAATCAGCCCCAGCATTTT. It yields the protein CASSLWGGGNQPQHF.

A word on this clonotype: This may come from a read error, since a much larger clone is one base off. The chain couples TRBV6-1 to TRBJ2-3; no firm D call. This CDR3 contains 15 residues. Per the germline V gene, CDR1 is MNHNS and CDR2 is SASEGT. CDR3 DNA sequence: TGTGCCAGCACCCCATCCCGCCTCGGCACAGTTACGCAGTATTTT. Amino acids: CASTPSRLGTVTQYF.

As for this clonotype: One end of the junction does not line up with germline, which may come from a read error. This CDR3 reads CACSFMVGSARYEQYF. CDR3 in DNA: TGTGCCTGCAGCTTCATGGTGGGGAGTGCTAGGTACGAGCAGTACTTC. The chain joins TRBV11-2 to TRBJ2-7; a weak D match, TRBD2 (5 bases). CDR1 is SGHAT, CDR2 FQNNGV, per germline. The CDR3 sequence is 16 residues long. Filled out from reference TRBV11-2 and TRBJ2-7, the complete variable domain reads EAGVAQSPRYKIIEKRQSVAFWCNPISGHATLYWYQQILGQGPKLLIQFQNNGVVDDSQLPKDRFSAERLKGVDSTLKIQPAKLEDSAVYLCACSFMVGSARYEQYFGPGTRLTVT.

A single count supports this clonotype. CDR3 in amino acids: CSARWVYEQYV. The CDR3 DNA is TGCAGCGCCCGTTGGGTCTACGAGCAGTACGTC. This chain links TRBV29-1 with TRBJ2-7; no definite D call. CDR1 is SQVTM and CDR2 is ANQGSEA in the germline V gene. V was clipped by 7 bases and J by 3 bases, with 10 bases between them. The CDR3 loop spans 11 amino acids.

This clonotype has a count of ten or more. This sequence joins TRBV11-3 and TRBJ2-6; D is uncertain. Trimming took off 4 bases at V and 0 bases at J, with 7 bases between the two ends. There are 15 residues in the CDR3. The germline gives CDR1 SGHNT, CDR2 YENEEA. CDR3 coding DNA: TGTGCCAGCAGCTCACGTCGCTCTGGGGCCAACGTCCTGACTTTC. The encoded protein is CASSSRRSGANVLTF. Supplemented by reference TRBV11-3 and TRBJ2-6, the full variable domain reads EAGVVQSPRYKIIEKKQPVAFWCNPISGHNTLYWYLQNLGQGPELLIRYENEEAVDDSQLPKDRFSAERLKGVDSTLKIQPAELGDSAVYLCASSSRRSGANVLTFGAGSRLTVL.

For this clonotype: At one end the junction does not follow the germline gene, possibly because of a read error. The chain uses TRBV6-2 or TRBV6-3 and TRBJ2-5, with TRBD2 matching over 12 bases. This CDR3 region has 16 residues. Per the germline V gene, CDR1 is MNHEY and CDR2 is SVGEGT. The CDR3 reads CASSTGLAGQQETQHF. CDR3 coding DNA: TGTGCCAGCAGTACTGGACTAGCGGGGCAACAAGAGACCCAGCACTTC.